This T cell receptor (beta chain) appears in the sequencing data of a study of T cells in tumors after PD-1 blockade. Across the study: Tumor samples averaged approximately 24,000 templates (range roughly 550-100,000) and roughly 6,000 unique clonotypes.

Trimming shortened V by 1 base and J by 2 bases, and 8 bases separated the two germline ends. CDR3 size: 15 residues. Germline-derived CDR1 and CDR2 are KGHDR and SFDVKD. Produced via immunoSEQ multiplex PCR; TCRdb's table is partial and in-frame only. The profile shows approximately 4,000 clones, about 60% of them singletons. The chain combines TRBV24-1 with TRBJ2-1; D ambiguous. This sample comprised tumor tissue, obtained after anti-PD-1 treatment. The TCR comes from a human donor with cutaneous squamous cell carcinoma. In DNA, the CDR3 is TGTGCCACCAGTGATTTATACCAGCCCTACAATGAGCAGTTCTTC. It yields the protein CATSDLYQPYNEQFF.